This entry is about one TCR beta chain. This entry is derived from a study of human thymus T cells. The CDR3 has 16 residues. Trimming shortened V by 1 base and J by 4 bases, and 17 bases separated the two germline ends. Germline-derived CDR1 and CDR2 are SGHAT and FQNNGV. Clones were sequenced by immunoSEQ multiplex PCR, and TCRdb holds only the in-frame ones, with some missing. The data show tens of thousands of clones, roughly 94% seen once. J is TRBJ2-7 and V is TRBV11-2; tentative D call: TRBD1 (5 bases). The receptor was isolated from a boy under two years old with a congenital heart defect but otherwise immunologically healthy. Specimen: blood. CDR3 sequence: CASSLGGGTGVYEQYF. The CDR3 nucleotides are TGTGCCAGCAGCTTAGGTGGTGGTACAGGAGTTTACGAGCAGTACTTC.